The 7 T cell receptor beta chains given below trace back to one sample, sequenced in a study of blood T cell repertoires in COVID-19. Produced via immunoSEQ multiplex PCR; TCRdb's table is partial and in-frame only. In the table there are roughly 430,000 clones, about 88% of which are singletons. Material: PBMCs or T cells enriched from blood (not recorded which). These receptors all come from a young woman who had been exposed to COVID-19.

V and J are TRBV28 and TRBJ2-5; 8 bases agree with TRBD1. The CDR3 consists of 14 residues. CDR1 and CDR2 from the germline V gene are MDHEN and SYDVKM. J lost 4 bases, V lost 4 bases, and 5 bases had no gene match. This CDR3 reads CASSYYDRGETQYF. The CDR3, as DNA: TGTGCCAGCAGTTACTATGACAGGGGAGAGACCCAGTACTTC. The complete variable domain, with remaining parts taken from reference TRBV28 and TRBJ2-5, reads DVKVTQSSRYLVKRTGEKVFLECVQDMDHENMFWYRQDPGLGLRLIYFSYDVKMKEKGDIPEGYSVSREKKERFSLILESASTNQTSMYLCASSYYDRGETQYFGPGTRLLVL.

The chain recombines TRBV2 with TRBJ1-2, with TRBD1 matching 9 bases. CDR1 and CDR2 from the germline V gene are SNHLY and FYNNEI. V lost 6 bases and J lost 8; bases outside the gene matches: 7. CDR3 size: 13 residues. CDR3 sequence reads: CASSGDRVGGYTF. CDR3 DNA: TGTGCCAGCAGCGGGGACAGGGTGGGCGGCTACACCTTC.

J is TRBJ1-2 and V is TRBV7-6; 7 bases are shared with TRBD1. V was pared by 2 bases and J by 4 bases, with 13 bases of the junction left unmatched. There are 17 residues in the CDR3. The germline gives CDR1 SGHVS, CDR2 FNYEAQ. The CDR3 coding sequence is TGTGCCAGCAGCTTATCGGACCACCAGGGGGTTGGCTATGGCTACACCTTC. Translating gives CASSLSDHQGVGYGYTF.

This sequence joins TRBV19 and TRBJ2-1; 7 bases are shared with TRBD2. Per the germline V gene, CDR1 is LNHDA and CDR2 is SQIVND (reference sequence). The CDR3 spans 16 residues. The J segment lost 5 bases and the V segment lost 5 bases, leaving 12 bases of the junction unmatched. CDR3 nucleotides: TGTGCCAGTAGTTCCCCCCCCGGGACTAACAACAATGAGCAGTTCTTC. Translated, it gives CASSSPPGTNNNEQFF.

The CDR3 reads CASERGINEKLFF. The CDR3 nucleotides are TGTGCCAGCGAGCGAGGGATTAATGAAAAACTGTTTTTT. V usage is TRBV2 and J usage is TRBJ1-4; no firm D call. V lost 8 bases and J lost 4, with 11 bases in between. The CDR3 has 13 amino acids. Germline-derived CDR1 and CDR2 are SNHLY and FYNNEI.

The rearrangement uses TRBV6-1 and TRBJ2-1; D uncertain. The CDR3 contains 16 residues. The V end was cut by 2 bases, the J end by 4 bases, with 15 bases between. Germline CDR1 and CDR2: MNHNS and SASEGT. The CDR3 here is CASSEYGHSLYNEQFF. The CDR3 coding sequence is TGTGCCAGCAGTGAATATGGGCACAGCCTTTACAATGAGCAGTTCTTC.

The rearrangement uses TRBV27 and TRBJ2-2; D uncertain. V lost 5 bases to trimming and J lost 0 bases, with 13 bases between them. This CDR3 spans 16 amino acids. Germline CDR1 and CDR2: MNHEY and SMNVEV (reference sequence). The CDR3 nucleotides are TGTGCCAGCAGTCCACGAGTAACGCCGAACACCGGGGAGCTGTTTTTT. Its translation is CASSPRVTPNTGELFF.